Presented here are 24 T cell receptor beta chains from one specimen sequenced in a study of T cell responses to AZD1222 COVID-19 vaccine. Only in-frame clones appear in the TCRdb table, and some are missing; sequencing was by immunoSEQ multiplex PCR. The sample shows about 190,000 clones, roughly 88% of them seen only once. This specimen consisted of peripheral blood, obtained on day 0 of AZD1222 vaccination. These receptors came from an adult in good health.

The CDR3 loop is CASSQGYNEQFF. The CDR3 DNA sequence: TGCGCCAGCAGCCAAGGGTACAATGAGCAGTTCTTC. The V call is TRBV4-3, the J call TRBJ2-1; no definite D call. V dropped 1 base and J dropped 4 bases, with 2 bases sitting between them. This CDR3 contains 12 residues. Germline V lookup: CDR1 LGHNA, CDR2 YSLEER.

V is TRBV19 and J is TRBJ1-6, with unresolved D. This CDR3 spans 15 amino acids. V was shortened by 2 bases and J by 9 bases, with 14 bases between the two germline ends. Germline CDR1 LNHDA, CDR2 SQIVND (reference sequence). CDR3 region: CASSILSMAGSPLHF. The CDR3 bases are TGTGCCAGTAGTATATTGAGTATGGCGGGTTCACCCCTCCACTTT.

This clone has a handful of counts. The V and J genes are TRBV4-1 and TRBJ2-1; D unclear. Trimming took off 0 bases at V and 0 bases at J, with 12 bases between the two ends. Germline V gene data show CDR1 as MGHRA and CDR2 as YSYEKL. This CDR3 comprises 17 residues. The CDR3 reads CASSQDHPLASYNEQFF. CDR3 nucleotides: TGCGCCAGCAGCCAAGATCACCCTCTCGCCTCCTACAATGAGCAGTTCTTC.

The V and J genes are TRBV3-1 (or the pseudogene TRBV3-2) and TRBJ1-1, with D maybe TRBD1 (6 bases). The CDR3 is made up of 14 amino acids. Trimming stripped 2 bases from V and 5 bases from J, with 12 bases between. CDR1 and CDR2 (germline): LGHDT, YNNKEL (reference sequence). The CDR3 DNA reads TGTGCCAGCAGCCAATGGGGGCAGGGAACTGAAGCTTTCTTT. It is translated as CASSQWGQGTEAFF.

The chain links TRBV29-1 to TRBJ2-1, with TRBD2 matching over 9 bases. Looked up from germline, CDR1 is SQVTM and CDR2 is ANQGSEA. The CDR3 totals 16 residues. V gave up 4 bases and J gave up 4 bases; unmatched junction bases: 11. CDR3 amino acids: CSVVFSGGSPYNEQFF. The DNA of the CDR3 is TGCAGCGTTGTTTTTAGCGGGGGCTCTCCGTACAATGAGCAGTTCTTC.

The chain uses TRBV3-1 (or the pseudogene TRBV3-2) and TRBJ1-2, with 9 bases fitting TRBD1. The germline gives CDR1 LGHDT, CDR2 YNNKEL (reference sequence). Unmatched junction bases numbered 9, after V lost 0 bases and J lost 7 bases. This CDR3 comprises 16 residues. This CDR3 reads CASSQDWKQGASGYTF. The CDR3 DNA follows: TGTGCCAGCAGCCAAGATTGGAAACAGGGGGCAAGTGGCTACACCTTC.

This clone was seen a single time. V and J are TRBV3-1 (or the pseudogene TRBV3-2) and TRBJ2-2; D is unresolved. The V end lost 6 bases, the J end lost 0 bases, and 11 bases lay between the germline ends. Germline V gene data show CDR1 as LGHDT and CDR2 as YNNKEL (reference sequence). This CDR3 region has 15 residues. The CDR3, as DNA: TGTGCCAGCAGGTCTCAATCAGCGAACACCGGGGAGCTGTTTTTT. Its translation: CASRSQSANTGELFF.

V and J are TRBV11-3 and TRBJ2-3; 11 nucleotides agree with TRBD2. V shed 4 bases and J 3 bases; nucleotides not matched to a gene: 6. This CDR3 is 16 amino acids long. The germline CDR1 and CDR2 sequences are SGHNT and YENEEA. CDR3 amino acids: CASSSARLAGTDTQYF. The DNA of the CDR3 is TGTGCCAGCAGCTCCGCCCGACTAGCGGGGACAGATACGCAGTATTTT.

The genes are TRBV13 and TRBJ2-1, with TRBD2 matching over 8 bases. Trimming removed 9 bases from V and 6 bases from J; junction bases left unmatched: 7. Germline CDR1 PRHDT, CDR2 FYEKMQ (reference sequence). The CDR3 runs to 13 residues. The CDR3 DNA reads TGTGCCAGTACACCGGGACTAGGCAATGAGCAGTTCTTC. Translating gives CASTPGLGNEQFF.

CDR3: CASSTIRQGSSYNEQFF. For the CDR3, the DNA is TGTGCCAGCAGTACCATAAGACAGGGGAGCTCCTACAATGAGCAGTTCTTC. The rearrangement joins TRBV27 to TRBJ2-1; 8 bases are shared with TRBD1. Per germline, CDR1 MNHEY and CDR2 SMNVEV (reference sequence). Trimming cost V 5 bases and J 0 bases; bases outside gene matches: 9. There are 17 residues in the CDR3.

This clone has a single count. The chain employs TRBV18 and TRBJ2-7; the match to TRBD2 covers 9 bases. The ends lost 3 bases at V and 7 bases at J; junction bases unmatched: 7. The germline gives CDR1 KGHSH, CDR2 LQKENI. The CDR3 is 14 residues long. CDR3 sequence reads: CASSPAGGPGEQYF. The CDR3 DNA reads as TGTGCCAGCTCACCCGCGGGAGGGCCGGGAGAGCAGTACTTC.

This sequence joins TRBV7-9 and TRBJ2-3, with TRBD1 matching 7 bases. From germline, CDR1 is SEHNR and CDR2 FQNEAQ (reference sequence). This CDR3 is built from 18 residues. Trimming cost V 5 bases and J 2 bases; bases outside gene matches: 16. DNA of the CDR3: TGTGCCAGCAGCCCGACCGCCATTGGGACAGATACCACAGATACGCAGTATTTT. Amino acid sequence: CASSPTAIGTDTTDTQYF.

The chain links TRBV7-2 to TRBJ2-1, with TRBD2 matching 7 bases. The CDR3 runs 17 residues. Germline V gene data show CDR1 as SGHTA and CDR2 as FQGNSA. V shed 2 bases, J shed 2 bases, and the junction held 9 bases outside the gene matches. The CDR3 here is CASSLYRGAGAYNEQFF. In nucleotides, the CDR3 is TGTGCCAGCAGCTTATATAGAGGGGCGGGAGCCTACAATGAGCAGTTCTTC.

The chain employs TRBV9 and TRBJ1-2; D is perhaps TRBD1 (6 bases). Trimming cost V 4 bases and J 3 bases, with 28 bases left between them. Germline V gene data show CDR1 as SGDLS and CDR2 as YYNGEE. This CDR3 is 19 amino acids long. The CDR3 is CASSPKGYRASGDDYGYTF. CDR3 coding DNA: TGTGCCAGCAGCCCGAAGGGGTACAGGGCCTCGGGTGATGACTATGGCTACACCTTC.

The gene calls are TRBV6-5 and TRBJ1-1, with D hard to call. The CDR3 is made up of 13 amino acids. Trimming pared 6 bases from V and 1 base from J, leaving 9 bases between. CDR1 is MNHEY, CDR2 SVGAGI, per germline. This CDR3 is CASRKTPNTEAFF. The CDR3, as DNA: TGTGCCAGCAGAAAGACCCCGAACACTGAAGCTTTCTTT.

The chain joins TRBV27 to TRBJ2-7, with 10 nucleotides matching TRBD1. V trimming: 5 bases; J trimming: 4 bases; junction bases outside the gene matches: 5. Germline lookup yields CDR1 MNHEY and CDR2 SMNVEV (reference sequence). The CDR3 is made up of 14 amino acids. The CDR3 loop reads CASSARTGGYEQYF. CDR3 coding DNA: TGTGCCAGCAGTGCACGGACAGGGGGATACGAGCAGTACTTC.

The DNA for the CDR3 is TGTGCCAGTAGTGGACCGAACCGCTACGAGCAGTACTTC. It specifies CASSGPNRYEQYF. This chain uses TRBV19 with TRBJ2-7; D is ambiguous. This CDR3 contains 13 residues. The V and J ends lost 5 bases and 3 bases respectively, with 11 bases between them. Germline V gene data show CDR1 as LNHDA and CDR2 as SQIVND (reference sequence).

The chain recombines TRBV4-2 with TRBJ2-3, with TRBD2 as a possible D gene (7 bases). Per germline, CDR1 LGHNA and CDR2 YNFKEQ. The CDR3 is 16 residues long. V gave up 1 base and J gave up 5 bases, with 16 bases separating them. DNA for the CDR3: TGTGCCAGCAGCCAAGTGGTGGGGGGGGCTGAAGATACGCAGTATTTT. It codes for CASSQVVGGAEDTQYF.

The CDR3 reads CASSSAGAGRTEAFF. Here the CDR3 DNA reads TGTGCCAGCAGCTCGGCGGGGGCAGGTAGGACTGAAGCTTTCTTT. The gene calls are TRBV5-4 and TRBJ1-1, with D perhaps TRBD1 (6 bases). Trimming removed 3 bases from V and 5 bases from J, with 17 bases in between. The germline V gene has CDR1 SGHNT and CDR2 YYREEE (reference sequence). This CDR3 is 15 amino acids long.

The chain recombines TRBV10-1 with TRBJ1-3; the D is unclear. Germline CDR1 WNHNN, CDR2 SYGVQD (reference sequence). V lost 1 base, J lost 0 bases, and 7 bases lay in between. The CDR3 covers 15 residues. The CDR3 coding sequence is TGCGCCAGCAGTGAGTACGCCGGCTCTGGAAACACCATATATTTT. Translation gives CASSEYAGSGNTIYF.

This chain joins TRBV7-3 and TRBJ1-1; D perhaps matches TRBD1 (5 bases). Trimming removed 5 bases from V and 1 base from J, with 8 bases in between. CDR1 is SGHTA and CDR2 is FQGTGA in the germline V gene. CDR3 length equals 13 residues. CDR3 DNA: TGTGCCAGCAGCGACAGAGGGAACACTGAAGCTTTCTTT. This translates into CASSDRGNTEAFF. Full variable domain (missing parts from reference TRBV7-3 and TRBJ1-1): GAGVSQTPSNKVTEKGKYVELRCDPISGHTALYWYRQSLGQGPEFLIYFQGTGAADDSGLPNDRFFAVRPEGSVSTLKIQRTERGDSAVYLCASSDRGNTEAFFGQGTRLTVV.

The chain has TRBV4-2 and TRBJ1-1; D remains unclear. This CDR3 is 11 amino acids long. V was trimmed by 0 bases and J by 11 bases, leaving 7 bases between them. The germline gives CDR1 LGHNA, CDR2 YNFKEQ. As DNA, the CDR3 is TGTGCCAGCAGCCAAGATCTTAACGCTTTCTTT. Its protein product is CASSQDLNAFF.

The chain is built from TRBV18 and TRBJ2-2; either TRBD1 or TRBD2 may fit D (5 bases each). This CDR3 comprises 16 residues. CDR1 and CDR2 (germline): KGHSH, LQKENI. The V end was cut by 6 bases, the J end by 0 bases, with 14 bases between. DNA for the CDR3: TGTGCCAGCTCTAAAAGTGGGACGTCGAACACCGGGGAGCTGTTTTTT. As protein: CASSKSGTSNTGELFF.

The chain recombines TRBV6-5 with TRBJ1-5; TRBD1 might be the D (6 bases). The CDR3 is made up of 15 amino acids. The germline V gene encodes CDR1 MNHEY and CDR2 SVGAGI. V was shortened by 7 bases and J by 2 bases, with 15 bases between the two germline ends. The CDR3 loop is CASTPTGLGNQPQHF. CDR3 in DNA: TGTGCCAGCACCCCTACAGGGCTGGGCAATCAGCCCCAGCATTTT.